This T cell receptor beta chain derives from a study of blood T cell repertoires in COVID-19. Overall study context: Both acute and convalescent COVID-19 samples were obtained from the United States, Italy and Spain. In each case, the material was cDNA or gDNA derived from T cells, B-cell-depleted T cells, or PBMCs.

The germline gives CDR1 MDHEN, CDR2 SYDVKM. The CDR3 loop spans 14 amino acids. V lost 2 bases to trimming and J lost 9 bases; unmatched junction nucleotides: 4. In the source study's methods: Nucleated cell number was recorded as an estimate derived from reference gene primer amplification. The method was immunoSEQ multiplex PCR; TCRdb's version includes in-frame clones alone and lacks a portion of them. V and J calls and clone size follow that table, whereas D and trimming were derived from the DNA. The repertoire holds some 490,000 clones, with 80% to 90% as singletons. What was sequenced was peripheral blood. This sequence joins TRBV28 and TRBJ2-1, with TRBD2 identical over 10 bases. The receptor comes from a human donor in a cohort sampled during active COVID-19. CDR3 residues: CASSLGLAVSEQFF. Written as DNA, the CDR3 is TGTGCCAGCAGTTTAGGACTAGCGGTTAGTGAGCAGTTCTTC.